This T cell receptor beta chain was documented in a study of lymphopenia after photon versus proton radiotherapy. General study points: Oligoclonal CD8+ Temra expansion after nadir drove photon patients' diversity drop. Relative stability marked proton patients; photon patients lost diversity and naive cells.

This CDR3 comprises 11 residues. Deletions cut 8 bases from V and 6 bases from J, with 8 bases between. Germline V lookup: CDR1 MDHEN, CDR2 SYDVKM. Comments on this clone: The antigen remains unidentified.

Using immunoSEQ multiplex PCR, the repertoire was profiled, and TCRdb retains in-frame clones only, with some absent. The sample yields approximately 150,000 clones, about nine tenths seen once. The source is a man in his fifties or sixties with gastric cancer. The chain has TRBV28 and TRBJ1-5; D gene ambiguous. The specimen was peripheral blood, collected from a patient treated with photon-based radiotherapy. CDR3 sequence reads: CASAFGQPQHF. The CDR3 nucleotides are TGTGCCAGCGCCTTCGGTCAGCCCCAGCATTTT.